The present TCR beta chain was sequenced within a study of T cells in Graves' hyperthyroidism and ophthalmopathy. Amplification yielded TCR beta CDR3 regions, with RNA transcripts as the source. The HTBI set primed first-round TCR CDR3 RT-PCR. One entry per CDR3 protein, called by TCRdb with MiXCR from the multiplex PCR reads. The sample consists of 550,000 to 700,000 distinct CDR3 sequences, roughly 50% of them appearing once. Notes on the study in general: Most thyroid clonotypes that were expanded above 0.001 also turned up in blood. Ophthalmopathy was predicted by the model a median of roughly 6.7 months ahead of onset.

Comments on this clonotype: Its antigen is not identified.

V shed 8 bases and J shed 3 bases, with 16 bases lying between them. This CDR3 is 14 amino acids long. CDR1 and CDR2 (germline): LNHDA, SQIVND (reference sequence). Diagnosis relied on clinical symptoms, serum thyroxine and TRAb, thyroid ultrasound and orbital computed tomography. The clonotype was recovered from an adult woman with Graves' disease, either hyperthyroidism or ophthalmopathy (not recorded which). This rearrangement joins TRBV19 to TRBJ1-2; D unclear. The sample taken for sequencing was peripheral blood or thyroid tissue (not recorded which). This chain's CDR3 is CASRDHGGHYGYTF. The CDR3 DNA sequence: TGTGCCAGTCGCGATCATGGTGGGCACTATGGCTACACCTTC.